The entry that follows covers one T cell receptor (beta chain) sequence. In the source study's methods: Amplification with reference gene primers provided the estimates of nucleated cell counts. Repertoires were generated with immunoSEQ multiplex PCR, while TCRdb's copy carries only in-frame clones and drops some. D and trimming come from the DNA, and the V and J calls and clone size come from that table. The table lists over 40,000 clones, around nine tenths of them singletons. This entry is derived from a study of blood T cell repertoires in COVID-19. The CDR3 runs 15 residues. Germline CDR1 reads SGHVS; CDR2 reads FNYEAQ. Trimming left V 4 bases short and J 3 bases short, with 14 bases between.

This rearrangement joins TRBV7-6 to TRBJ2-3; D might be TRBD2 (6 bases). This TCR derives from a woman older than 75 with acute or convalescent COVID-19. Sequencing was done on a sample of peripheral blood. The CDR3 DNA reads TGTGCCAGCAGCTCTCGACTAGGAAGTACAGATACGCAGTATTTT. Translating gives CASSSRLGSTDTQYF.